Following are 16 T cell receptor beta chains from one sample sequenced in a study of metastatic and nonmetastatic thyroid tumors. TCRdb ran MiXCR on the PCR reads. Altogether almost 70,000 clones are present, 12% to 15% being singletons, with the ten largest covering about 6.5%. Every patient underwent thyroid surgery untreated. The sample was blood. Source of these receptors: a male donor with papillary thyroid cancer or a benign thyroid nodule (not recorded which). Some clones in this sample may be carry-over from other donors' samples.

This clone showed up many times. The chain combines TRBV19 with TRBJ2-7, with TRBD2 as a possible D gene (6 bases). Between the trimmed V and J ends, which lost 1 base and 0 bases, there was a span of 10 bases. Germline V gene data show CDR1 as LNHDA and CDR2 as SQIVND (reference sequence). This CDR3 comprises 15 residues. The CDR3 coding sequence is TGTGCCAGTAGTATAGGAGCGGGCGGCTCCTACGAGCAGTACGTC. Protein: CASSIGAGGSYEQYV.

This clone was counted ten times or more. This chain uses TRBV29-1 with TRBJ2-1; 8 bases match TRBD1. V lost 0 bases, J lost 7 bases, and 5 bases stayed unmatched. The CDR3 is 14 amino acids. Germline lookup yields CDR1 SQVTM and CDR2 ANQGSEA. CDR3 amino acids: CSVEDRTGSNEQFF. For the CDR3, the DNA is TGCAGCGTTGAAGATCGGACAGGGTCAAATGAGCAGTTCTTC.

The chain combines TRBV7-8 with TRBJ1-5, with D unresolved. The V gene lost 5 bases and the J gene lost 3 bases, with 14 bases spanning the gap. The CDR3 extends over 15 amino acids. Germline loops: CDR1 SGHVS, CDR2 FQNEAQ. DNA for the CDR3: TGTGCCAGCAGCAGGGTACAAGGGATCAATCAGCCCCAGCATTTT. Amino acid sequence: CASSRVQGINQPQHF.

This clone has a count of ten or more. The CDR3 nucleotides read TGTGCCATCGGTCAGGGGAGCCGGGGTTCACCCCTCCACTTT. Amino acid sequence: CAIGQGSRGSPLHF. The chain uses TRBV10-3 and TRBJ1-6; tentative D call: TRBD1 (6 bases). Germline assignment: CDR1 ENHRY and CDR2 SYGVKD. CDR3 length equals 14 residues. V shed 8 bases and J shed 9 bases, with 17 bases lying between them.

This clone was seen once. A read error may explain this, as a much larger clone is one base away. The CDR3 here is CASSLHDSAYEQFF. The CDR3 DNA reads TGTGCTAGCAGCCTCCACGACTCGGCCTATGAGCAGTTCTTC. The J gene is TRBJ2-1, the V gene TRBV7-7; D is ambiguous. The germline V gene has CDR1 SSHAT and CDR2 FNYEAQ (reference sequence). This CDR3 has 14 residues.

This clone was seen ten or more times. The chain recombines TRBV20-1 with TRBJ1-1; D perhaps matches TRBD1 (5 bases). The CDR3 is 15 amino acids. Germline V gene data show CDR1 as DFQATT and CDR2 as SNEGSKA (reference sequence). Trimming removed 3 bases from V and 4 bases from J, with 18 bases in between. CDR3 residues: CSASPNGAVGTEAFF. CDR3 DNA: TGCAGTGCTAGTCCTAATGGGGCGGTCGGCACTGAAGCTTTCTTT.

At least ten counts were recorded for this clone. This chain joins TRBV3-1 and TRBJ2-2; possibly TRBD1 for D (5 bases). Germline V gene lookup returns CDR1 LGHDT and CDR2 YNNKEL (reference sequence). Trimming cost V 3 bases and J 3 bases, with 17 bases left between them. CDR3 length: 17 residues. For the CDR3, the DNA is TGTGCCAGCAGCCACTACCTGACAGCCGCAGACACCGGGGAGCTGTTTTTT. Translation gives CASSHYLTAADTGELFF.

The sample holds many counts of this clone. V gene TRBV6-1 combines with J gene TRBJ2-1; the D gene is possibly TRBD1 (6 bases). V was trimmed by 0 bases and J by 6 bases, leaving 27 bases between them. The length of the CDR3 is 20 residues. Germline V gene sequence: CDR1 MNHNS, CDR2 SASEGT. CDR3 nucleotides: TGTGCCAGCAGTGAAGCTACCTGGACAGACGACTATACAAAGGGCAATGAGCAGTTCTTC. The encoded protein is CASSEATWTDDYTKGNEQFF.

This clone was observed many times. J is TRBJ2-1 and V is TRBV20-1; 7 positions match TRBD2. This CDR3 has 15 residues. Per germline, CDR1 DFQATT and CDR2 SNEGSKA (reference sequence). The V and J ends lost 3 bases and 8 bases, in that order; junction bases with no gene match: 13. The CDR3 DNA reads TGCAGTGCTAGTTATAGGTCCAGCGGGAATGATGAGCAGTTCTTC. Translating it yields CSASYRSSGNDEQFF.

This clone was observed at least ten times. The chain recombines TRBV4-2 with TRBJ1-1; weak D call: TRBD1 (5 bases). Germline values: CDR1 LGHNA, CDR2 YNFKEQ. The CDR3 is 15 residues long. Deletions cut 2 bases from V and 1 base from J, with 11 bases between. Here the CDR3 reads CASSQLQEENTEAFF. CDR3 sequence (DNA): TGTGCCAGCAGCCAACTACAGGAGGAGAACACTGAAGCTTTCTTT.

In regard to this clone: A clone one base away is much larger, so this may be a read error. The CDR3 loop is CASSVGKDTEAFF. The CDR3 nucleotides are TGTGCCAGCAGCGTAGGGAAAGACACTGAAGCTTTCTTT. J is TRBJ1-1 and V is TRBV9; unclear D gene. Per germline, CDR1 SGDLS and CDR2 YYNGEE. CDR3 length: 13 residues. The germline V and J ends were trimmed by 0 bases and 3 bases, with 6 bases remaining between them.

This clone was detected many times. The chain is built from TRBV4-2 and TRBJ2-1, with TRBD2 matching over 9 bases. This CDR3 has 16 amino acids. V trimming: 4 bases; J trimming: 4 bases; junction bases outside the gene matches: 8. Germline loops: CDR1 LGHNA, CDR2 YNFKEQ. In nucleotides, the CDR3 is TGTGCCAGCAGCCCGCGCTTAGCGGGGGTTTACAATGAGCAGTTCTTC. It translates to CASSPRLAGVYNEQFF.

This clone has a count of ten or more. The chain is built from TRBV28 and TRBJ1-6; D not resolved. This CDR3 has 12 amino acids. CDR1 is MDHEN and CDR2 is SYDVKM in the germline V gene. V was shortened by 7 bases and J by 8 bases, with 9 bases between the two germline ends. This CDR3 reads CASKSGDSPLHF. The CDR3 DNA reads TGTGCCAGCAAGTCCGGAGATTCACCCCTCCACTTT.

Concerning this clone: This could be a read error, since a much larger clone is one nucleotide away. The chain carries TRBV7-8 and TRBJ2-3, with TRBD2 matching 7 bases. Germline trimming cut 1 base from V and 1 base from J; bases unmatched to any gene: 8. This CDR3 is 17 amino acids long. The germline gives CDR1 SGHVS, CDR2 FQNEAQ. CDR3 nucleotide sequence: TGTGCCAGCAGCTTAGAAGCGCTAGCGGCTGGCACAGATACGCAGTATTTT. The encoded protein is CASSLEALAAGTDTQYF.

This clone was counted many times. A single base separates this from a much larger clone, so it may be a read error. The same CDR3 is also encoded by other DNA sequences in this sample. The V call is TRBV27, the J call TRBJ2-1; 12 positions match TRBD2. The CDR3 has 17 amino acids. Looked up from germline, CDR1 is MNHEY and CDR2 is SMNVEV (reference sequence). V shed 3 bases and J 10 bases; nucleotides not matched to a gene: 13. For the CDR3, the DNA is TGTGCCAGCAGTTTCGGGGACCTAGCGGGAGGGCCTAGGGAGCAGTTCTTC. Its protein is CASSFGDLAGGPREQFF.

Only a few counts were recorded for this clone. A much larger clonotype is one base distant, so this may be a read error. V usage is TRBV19 and J usage is TRBJ1-1, with 7 bases that match TRBD1. The trim removed 7 bases at V and 5 bases at J, leaving 7 bases unmatched. The CDR3 contains 13 residues. Germline V gives CDR1 LNHDA, CDR2 SQIVND (reference sequence). The CDR3 region is CASNEGGQTEAFF. DNA of the CDR3: TGTGCCAGTAACGAAGGGGGCCAGACTGAAGCTTTCTTT.